This T cell receptor beta chain originates from a study of blood T cells in healthy people across ages. Study background: Template switching retrieved approximately one barcoded beta molecule for each two T cells. Study results and caveats: Getting older went along with TCR beta diversity per million T cells dropping roughly linearly. When set beside aged donors, long-lived donors presented more naive CD4+ cells and higher diversity.

Only a few counts were recorded for this clonotype. Its antigen is as yet unknown. Each sample had at least 7 million PBMCs isolated. The second PCR ran roughly 7 to 11 cycles with a sample-barcoded 5' primer and J-beta primers. MiXCR, run by TCRdb on the 5' RACE reads, gives a single entry per CDR3 protein. This table holds around 2 million distinct CDR3 sequences, 30% to 40% found once. This CDR3 is built from 15 residues. Germline lookup yields CDR1 SGHTA and CDR2 FQGNSA. V lost 5 bases and J 3 bases, leaving 14 bases between the germline ends. The rearrangement links TRBV7-2 to TRBJ1-5, with D maybe TRBD1 (5 bases). The specimen sequenced was blood. The receptor's source is a human donor in good health. The CDR3 coding sequence is TGTGCCAGCAGCCCTGGGGGGGGGGACAATCAGCCCCAGCATTTT. Translation: CASSPGGGDNQPQHF.